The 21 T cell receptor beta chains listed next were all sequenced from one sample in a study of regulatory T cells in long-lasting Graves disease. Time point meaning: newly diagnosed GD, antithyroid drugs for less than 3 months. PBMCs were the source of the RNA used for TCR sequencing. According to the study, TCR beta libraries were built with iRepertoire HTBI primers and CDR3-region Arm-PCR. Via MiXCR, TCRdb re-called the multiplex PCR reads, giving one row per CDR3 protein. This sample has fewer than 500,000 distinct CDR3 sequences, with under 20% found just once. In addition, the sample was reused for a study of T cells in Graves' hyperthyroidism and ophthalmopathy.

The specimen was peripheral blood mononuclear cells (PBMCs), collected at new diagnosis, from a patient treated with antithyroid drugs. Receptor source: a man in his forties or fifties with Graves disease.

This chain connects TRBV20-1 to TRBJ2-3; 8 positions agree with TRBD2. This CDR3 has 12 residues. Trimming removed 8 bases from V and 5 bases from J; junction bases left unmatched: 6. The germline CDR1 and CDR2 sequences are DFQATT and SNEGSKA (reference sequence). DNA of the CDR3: TGCAGTTCAGCGGGAGTAGTAGATACGCAGTATTTT. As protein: CSSAGVVDTQYF.

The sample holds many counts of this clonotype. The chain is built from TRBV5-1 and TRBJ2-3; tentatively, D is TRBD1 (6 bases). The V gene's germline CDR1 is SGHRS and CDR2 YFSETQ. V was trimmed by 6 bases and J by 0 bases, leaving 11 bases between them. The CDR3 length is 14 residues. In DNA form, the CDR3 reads TGCGCCAGCAACAGGGAGACTAGCACAGATACGCAGTATTTT. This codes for CASNRETSTDTQYF. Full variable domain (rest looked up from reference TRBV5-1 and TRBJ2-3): KAGVTQTPRYLIKTRGQQVTLSCSPISGHRSVSWYQQTPGQGLQFLFEYFSETQRNKGNFPGRFSGRQFSNSRSEMNVSTLELGDSALYLCASNRETSTDTQYFGPGTRLTVL.

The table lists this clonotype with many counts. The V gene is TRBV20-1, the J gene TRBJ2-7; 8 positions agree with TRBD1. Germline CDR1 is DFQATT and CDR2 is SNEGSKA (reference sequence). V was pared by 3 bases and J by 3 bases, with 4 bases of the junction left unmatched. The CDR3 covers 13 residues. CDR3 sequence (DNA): TGCAGTGCTAGGGACAGGGAGTTCTACGAGCAGTACTTC. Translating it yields CSARDREFYEQYF.

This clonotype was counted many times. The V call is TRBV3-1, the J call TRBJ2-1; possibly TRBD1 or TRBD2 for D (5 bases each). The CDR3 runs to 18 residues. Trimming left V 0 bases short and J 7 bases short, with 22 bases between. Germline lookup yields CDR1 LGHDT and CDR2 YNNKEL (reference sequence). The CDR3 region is CASSQDKLAPRTYNEQFF. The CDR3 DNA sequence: TGTGCCAGCAGCCAAGATAAGCTAGCCCCGAGGACATATAATGAGCAGTTCTTC.

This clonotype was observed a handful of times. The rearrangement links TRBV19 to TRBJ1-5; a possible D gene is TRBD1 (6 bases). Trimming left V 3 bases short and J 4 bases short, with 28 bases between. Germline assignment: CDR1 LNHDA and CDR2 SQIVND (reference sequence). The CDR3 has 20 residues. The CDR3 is CASSILNRVGVGSLNQPQHF. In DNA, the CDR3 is TGTGCCAGTAGTATTTTGAACAGGGTTGGTGTTGGGAGTTTGAATCAGCCCCAGCATTTT.

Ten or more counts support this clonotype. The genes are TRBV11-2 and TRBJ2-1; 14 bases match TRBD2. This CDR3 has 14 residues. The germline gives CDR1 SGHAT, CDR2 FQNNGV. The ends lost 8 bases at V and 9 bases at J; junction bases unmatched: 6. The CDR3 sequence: CASRRLAGGSEQFF. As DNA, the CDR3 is TGTGCCAGCCGCAGACTAGCGGGAGGGAGTGAGCAGTTCTTC.

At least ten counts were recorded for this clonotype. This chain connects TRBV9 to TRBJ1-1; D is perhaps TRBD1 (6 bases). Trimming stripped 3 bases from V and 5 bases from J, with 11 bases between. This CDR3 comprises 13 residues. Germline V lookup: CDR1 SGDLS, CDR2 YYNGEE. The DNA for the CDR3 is TGTGCCAGCAGCGGTCCAGGGGATACTGAAGCTTTCTTT. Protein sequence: CASSGPGDTEAFF. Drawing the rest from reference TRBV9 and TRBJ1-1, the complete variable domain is DSGVTQTPKHLITATGQRVTLRCSPRSGDLSVYWYQQSLDQGLQFLIQYYNGEERAKGNILERFSAQQFPDLHSELNLSSLELGDSALYFCASSGPGDTEAFFGQGTRLTVV.

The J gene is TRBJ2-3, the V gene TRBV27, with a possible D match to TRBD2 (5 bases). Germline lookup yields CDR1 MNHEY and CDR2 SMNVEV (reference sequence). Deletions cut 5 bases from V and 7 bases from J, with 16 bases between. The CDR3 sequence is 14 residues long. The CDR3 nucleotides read TGTGCCAGCAGTACGGGGTCCTTGCTAAATACGCAGTATTTT. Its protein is CASSTGSLLNTQYF.

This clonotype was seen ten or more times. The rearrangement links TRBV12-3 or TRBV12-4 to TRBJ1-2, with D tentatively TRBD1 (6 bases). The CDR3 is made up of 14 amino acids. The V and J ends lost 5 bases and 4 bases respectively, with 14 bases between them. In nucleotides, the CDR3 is TGTGCCAGCAGTCCACAGGGTGGGGGCTATGGCTACACCTTC. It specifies CASSPQGGGYGYTF.

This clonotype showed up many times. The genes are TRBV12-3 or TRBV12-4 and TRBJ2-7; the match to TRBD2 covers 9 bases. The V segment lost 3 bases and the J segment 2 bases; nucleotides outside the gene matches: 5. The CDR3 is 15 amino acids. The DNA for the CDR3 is TGTGCCAGCAGTTTTAGACTAGCGGAGACCTACGAGCAGTACTTC. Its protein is CASSFRLAETYEQYF.

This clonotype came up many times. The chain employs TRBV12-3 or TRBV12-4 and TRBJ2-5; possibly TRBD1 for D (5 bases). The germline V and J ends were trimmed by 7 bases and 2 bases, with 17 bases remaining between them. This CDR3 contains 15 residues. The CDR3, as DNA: TGTGCCAGCACCCTAGGATGGGGCTGGCAAGAGACCCAGTACTTC. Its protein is CASTLGWGWQETQYF.

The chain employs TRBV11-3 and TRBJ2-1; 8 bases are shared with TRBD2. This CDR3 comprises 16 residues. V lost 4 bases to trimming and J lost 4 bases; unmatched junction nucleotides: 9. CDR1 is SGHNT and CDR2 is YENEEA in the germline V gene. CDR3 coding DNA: TGTGCCAGCAGCTCCCCACTAGCGGTAACGTACAATGAGCAGTTCTTC. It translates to CASSSPLAVTYNEQFF.

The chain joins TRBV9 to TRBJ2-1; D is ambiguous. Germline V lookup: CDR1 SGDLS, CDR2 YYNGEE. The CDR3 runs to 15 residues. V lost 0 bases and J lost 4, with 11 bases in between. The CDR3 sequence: CASSVAAVTYNEQFF. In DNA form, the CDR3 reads TGTGCCAGCAGCGTAGCGGCGGTTACTTACAATGAGCAGTTCTTC.

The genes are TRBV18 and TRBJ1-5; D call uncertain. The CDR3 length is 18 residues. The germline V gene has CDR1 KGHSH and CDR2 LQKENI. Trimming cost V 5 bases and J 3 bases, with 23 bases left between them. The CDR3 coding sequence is TGTGCCAGCTCATCAAACCGACAAGGACTAGGTTCCAATCAGCCCCAGCATTTT. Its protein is CASSSNRQGLGSNQPQHF.

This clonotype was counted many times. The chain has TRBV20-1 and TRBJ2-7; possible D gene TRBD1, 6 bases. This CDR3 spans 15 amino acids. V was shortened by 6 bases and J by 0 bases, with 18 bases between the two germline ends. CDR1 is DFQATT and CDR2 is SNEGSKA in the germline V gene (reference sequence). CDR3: CSAETRDILSYEQYF. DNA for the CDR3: TGCAGTGCCGAGACAAGGGACATACTCTCCTACGAGCAGTACTTC.

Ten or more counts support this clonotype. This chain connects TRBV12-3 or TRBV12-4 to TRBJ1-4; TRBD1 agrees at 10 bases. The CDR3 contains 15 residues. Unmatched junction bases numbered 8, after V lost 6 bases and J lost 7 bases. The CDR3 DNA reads TGTGCCAGCAGACCCGACAGGGGGCCGGTTGAAAAACTGTTTTTT. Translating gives CASRPDRGPVEKLFF.

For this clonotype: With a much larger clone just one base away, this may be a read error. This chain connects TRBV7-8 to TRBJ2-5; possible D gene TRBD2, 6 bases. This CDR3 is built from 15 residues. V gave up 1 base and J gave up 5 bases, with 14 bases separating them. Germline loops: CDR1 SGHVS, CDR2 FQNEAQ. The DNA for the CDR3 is TGTGCCAGCAGCTTAGGCCCTCGGGAGACCGAGACCCAGTACTTC. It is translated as CASSLGPRETETQYF.

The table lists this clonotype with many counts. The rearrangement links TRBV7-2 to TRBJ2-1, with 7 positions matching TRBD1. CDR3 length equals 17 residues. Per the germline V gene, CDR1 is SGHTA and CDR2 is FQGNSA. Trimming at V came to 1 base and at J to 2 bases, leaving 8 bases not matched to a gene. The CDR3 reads CASSLVPTGVAYNEQFF. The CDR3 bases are TGTGCCAGCAGCTTAGTCCCAACAGGGGTAGCCTACAATGAGCAGTTCTTC.

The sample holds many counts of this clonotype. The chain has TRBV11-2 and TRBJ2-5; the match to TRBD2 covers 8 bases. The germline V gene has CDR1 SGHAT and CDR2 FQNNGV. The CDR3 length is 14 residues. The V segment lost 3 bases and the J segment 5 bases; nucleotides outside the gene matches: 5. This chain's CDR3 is CASSFRTSYETQYF. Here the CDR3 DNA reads TGTGCCAGCAGCTTTCGGACTAGCTATGAGACCCAGTACTTC.

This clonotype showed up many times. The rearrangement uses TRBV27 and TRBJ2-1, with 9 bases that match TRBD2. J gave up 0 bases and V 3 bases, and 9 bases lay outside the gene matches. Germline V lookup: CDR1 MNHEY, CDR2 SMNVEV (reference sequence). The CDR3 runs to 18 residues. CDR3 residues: CASSFKGGLASSYNEQFF. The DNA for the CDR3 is TGTGCCAGCAGTTTCAAAGGGGGACTAGCTAGCTCCTACAATGAGCAGTTCTTC.

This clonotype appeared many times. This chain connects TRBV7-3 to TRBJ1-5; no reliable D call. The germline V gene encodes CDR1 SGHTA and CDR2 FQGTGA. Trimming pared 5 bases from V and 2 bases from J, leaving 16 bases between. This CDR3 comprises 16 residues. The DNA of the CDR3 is TGTGCCAGCAGCCCCCAGCGTGGGGAAGGCAATCAGCCCCAGCATTTT. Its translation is CASSPQRGEGNQPQHF.